A selection of T cell receptor beta chains follows, all from one sample in a study of T cell changes during pregnancy in multiple sclerosis. Method: immunoSEQ multiplex PCR; TCRdb's copy keeps in-frame clones and lacks some. The table records around 69,000 clones, less than 95% of them present only once. The specimen comprised peripheral blood, sampled in the second trimester of pregnancy. Source of these receptors: a female donor in good health, enrolled as a control in a pregnancy study. Each CDR3 is given with its conserved first and last residue. A D gene is named only where the DNA matches it firmly. Some rows mark clone size as missing; the rest say once, few, many or name a class of expanded clone.

j_call clone_size cdr3_length d_call v_call cdr3_nt cdr3_aa
TRBJ2-7 NA 16 NA TRBV7-9 TGTGCCAGCAGCCCCCGGGGTAGCGCAAGCTCCTACGAGCAGTACTTC CASSPRGSASSYEQYF
TRBJ2-1 NA 13 NA TRBV11-2 TGTGCCAGCAGCTCCGAGCTTTACAATGAGCAGTTCTTC CASSSELYNEQFF
TRBJ2-1 NA 13 NA TRBV5-1 TGCGCCAGCAGCGCTACTGAACAGGGGGGGCGGTTCTTC CASSATEQGGRFF
TRBJ1-5 NA 11 NA TRBV5-8 TGTGCCAGCAGCGCCTCGGGGCCCCAGCATTTT CASSASGPQHF
TRBJ2-2 NA 17 TRBD2 TRBV28 TGTGCCAGCAGTTTAATAGCTAGCGGGAGCATAACCGGGGAGCTGTTTTTT CASSLIASGSITGELFF
TRBJ2-5 NA 12 NA TRBV5-1 TGCGCCAGCAGCTTCAGGAAAGAGACCCAGTACTTC CASSFRKETQYF
TRBJ2-7 NA 16 NA TRBV28 TGTGCCAGCAGTTCCTCTCTGACGGTCCCGGGCTACGAGCAGTACTTC CASSSSLTVPGYEQYF
TRBJ1-3 once 14 NA TRBV5-6 TGTGCCAGCAGCTTTATCGGCGGCTTCAACACCATATATTTT CASSFIGGFNTIYF
TRBJ2-5 NA 12 NA TRBV15 TGTGCCACCAGCAGGGGGCTAGAGACCCAGTACTTC CATSRGLETQYF
TRBJ2-1 NA 17 NA TRBV21-1 TGTGCCAGCAGCTCGCCGGGACTAGCGGGGGGTTTAGATGAGCAGTTCTTC CASSSPGLAGGLDEQFF
TRBJ1-2 NA 13 NA TRBV2 TGTGCCAGCAGAGGCAGGCAGGGAGGTGGCTACACCTTC CASRGRQGGGYTF
TRBJ2-2 NA 17 TRBD1 TRBV7-9 TGTGCCAGCAGCTTGGACCCGGGACAGGCCAACACCGGGGAGCTGTTTTTT CASSLDPGQANTGELFF
TRBJ1-1 NA 14 NA TRBV5-1 TGCGCCAGCAGCTTGGGACAGATAAACACTGAAGCTTTCTTT CASSLGQINTEAFF
TRBJ2-7 NA 15 TRBD1 TRBV4-1 TGCGCCAGCAGCACGGATCCGGGACAGTTTATCGAGCAGTACTTC CASSTDPGQFIEQYF
TRBJ2-3 NA 15 TRBD1 TRBV13 TGTGCCAGCAGCTTCTCGGGGACAGGGCCCGATACGCAGTATTTT CASSFSGTGPDTQYF
TRBJ1-6 NA 16 TRBD1 TRBV10-3 TGTGCCATCAGTGACCGGACAGGGGGCGTATATTCACCCCTCCACTTT CAISDRTGGVYSPLHF
TRBJ2-2 NA 16 TRBD2 TRBV10-1 TGCGCCAGCAGTGAGAGGCTAGCGGGGTGGACCGGGGAGCTGTTTTTT CASSERLAGWTGELFF
TRBJ1-1 NA 13 TRBD1 TRBV19 TGTGCCAGTAGTATGATAGTGACAGGGGTTGCTTTCTTT CASSMIVTGVAFF
TRBJ1-1 NA 15 NA TRBV6-1 TGTGCCAGCAGTGAAGCGGGGACACGGAACACTGAAGCTTTCTTT CASSEAGTRNTEAFF
TRBJ2-7 NA 15 NA TRBV5-1 TGCGCCAGCAGCTTGATCTCGGGCGTACAGGACGAGCAGTACTTC CASSLISGVQDEQYF
TRBJ2-3 NA 14 NA TRBV25-1 TGTGCCAGCTCCTTTAGGGGAATCGAGGATACGCAGTATTTT CASSFRGIEDTQYF
TRBJ1-1 NA 15 TRBD1 TRBV18 TGTGCCAGCTCACCTGACAGGGGGCAGAACACTGAAGCTTTCTTT CASSPDRGQNTEAFF
TRBJ1-1 NA 13 NA TRBV7-3 TGTGCCAGCAGCTTAGTGGGGGCCACTGAAGCTTTCTTT CASSLVGATEAFF
TRBJ2-2 NA 15 NA TRBV2 TGTGCCAGCAGTGAAGGGTTATTGACGGGCGGGGAGCTGTTTTTT CASSEGLLTGGELFF
TRBJ2-6 NA 15 NA TRBV27 TGTGCCAGCCGCCGGCGACACTCTGGGGCCAACGTCCTGACTTTC CASRRRHSGANVLTF
TRBJ2-7 NA 15 NA TRBV4-2 TGTGCCAGCAGCCAAGAGGGGAACAGGGAGGGCGAGCAGTACTTC CASSQEGNREGEQYF
TRBJ1-1 NA 14 NA TRBV6-1 TGTGCCAGCAGGTCTCAAGGAAAGGGGACTGAAGCTTTCTTT CASRSQGKGTEAFF
TRBJ2-1 once 15 TRBD2 TRBV10-3 TGTGCCATCAGTGAGTCCCGACTAGCGGGGGCAGAGCAGTTCTTC CAISESRLAGAEQFF
TRBJ1-2 NA 13 TRBD1 TRBV6-5 TGTGCCAGCAGTTCGGGACAGCTCTATGGCTACACCTTC CASSSGQLYGYTF
TRBJ1-6 NA 17 TRBD1 TRBV11-2 TGTGCCAGCAGCTCGGGGGACAGGAGCTCCTATAATTCACCCCTCCACTTT CASSSGDRSSYNSPLHF
TRBJ1-1 few 15 NA TRBV4-1 TGCGCCAGCAGCCAAGATGAGGGCCAGAACACTGAAGCTTTCTTT CASSQDEGQNTEAFF
TRBJ1-1 NA 15 TRBD1 TRBV10-3 TGTGCCATCAGACTCGACCAGGGACAGGGGTCTGAAGCTTTCTTT CAIRLDQGQGSEAFF
TRBJ2-1 NA 13 NA TRBV19 TGTGCCAGTAGTATGAAGGGGGTCGATGAGCAGTTCTTC CASSMKGVDEQFF
TRBJ2-1 NA 17 NA TRBV27 TGTGCCAGCAGTCCGACCCTGGGGAGAAGCTCCTACAATGAGCAGTTCTTC CASSPTLGRSSYNEQFF
TRBJ2-7 NA 13 NA TRBV7-3 TGTGCCAGCAGCTCAGGGCCCTCCTACGAGCAGTACTTC CASSSGPSYEQYF
TRBJ1-1 once 15 NA TRBV6-5 TGTGCCAGCAGTTACTGGGGCCGAGTTGACACTGAAGCTTTCTTT CASSYWGRVDTEAFF
TRBJ1-5 NA 12 NA TRBV10-1 TGCGCCAGCTTGACCAGGCATCAGCCCCAGCATTTT CASLTRHQPQHF
TRBJ1-3 NA 15 TRBD1 TRBV15 TGTGCCACCAGCATCAGGACAGGGACTGGAAACACCATATATTTT CATSIRTGTGNTIYF
TRBJ2-7 NA 13 NA TRBV6-5 TGTGCCAGCAGTTACCTTGGGACTCTCGAGCAGTACTTC CASSYLGTLEQYF
TRBJ2-1 NA 15 TRBD2 TRBV4-2 TGTGCCAGCAGCCAAGAGGAGGGAGGGCCGGGTGAGCAGTTCTTC CASSQEEGGPGEQFF
TRBJ1-2 NA 16 TRBD1 TRBV7-9 TGTGCCAGCAGCTTGGCGGGACAGGGAATTCGGGATGGCTACACCTTC CASSLAGQGIRDGYTF
TRBJ1-2 NA 15 NA TRBV5-1 TGCGCCAGCAGCTTGAATGACGGAGCTAACTATGGCTACACCTTC CASSLNDGANYGYTF
TRBJ2-1 NA 14 TRBD2 TRBV4-1 TGCGCCAGCAACGACGGGACTACCTACAATGAGCAGTTCTTC CASNDGTTYNEQFF